Detailed here is one TCR beta chain. CD4+ naive, central memory, regulatory and stem cell-like memory subsets were isolated by sorting on CD45RO/CCR7/CD25/CD127/CD95/CD27. Sorting gave populations that all exceeded 98% purity. This entry comes from a study of beta chain features in type 1 diabetes. The investigators reverse transcribed all of the isolated RNA, so they sequenced expressed TCRB transcripts. Measured with immunoSEQ multiplex PCR; TCRdb has only the in-frame clones, and not every one. The sample holds 240,000 or so clones; roughly 70% are singletons and the top ten take about 0.05%. This CDR3 comprises 13 residues. Germline V lookup: CDR1 MNHEY, CDR2 SMNVEV (reference sequence). V was clipped by 3 bases and J by 2 bases, with 2 bases between them.

The chain joins TRBV27 to TRBJ2-6, with unresolved D. The sequence was collected from a man aged 25 to 40 in good health. Sequenced sample: naive CD4+ T cells from blood. Written as DNA, the CDR3 is TGTGCCAGCAGTTTTCCTGGGGCCAACGTCCTGACTTTC. Translation gives CASSFPGANVLTF.